The 23 T cell receptor beta chains below were found in one sample sequenced in a study of cytomegalovirus exposure and HLA in healthy donors. The PCR ran on 60 Vbeta and 13 Jbeta primers. The assay was immunoSEQ multiplex PCR, and TCRdb's table has in-frame clones only and misses some. The data contain some 140,000 clones, over 75% of them singletons. Sequences were obtained from PBMCs. These receptors originate from a woman aged 50 to 60 in good health and CMV-seropositive.

CDR3 DNA: TGTGCCAGCAGCGAGAGAGGTCCAGATACGCAGTATTTT. Translation gives CASSERGPDTQYF. The rearrangement links TRBV7-3 to TRBJ2-3; D not resolved. The germline CDR1 and CDR2 sequences are SGHTA and FQGTGA. This CDR3 region has 13 residues. Trimming left V 5 bases short and J 4 bases short, with 10 bases between.

The chain uses TRBV4-2 and TRBJ2-5, with 14 bases identical to TRBD2. The CDR3 runs 16 residues. Germline CDR1 is LGHNA and CDR2 is YNFKEQ. V trimming: 4 bases; J trimming: 6 bases; junction bases outside the gene matches: 7. The CDR3 sequence is CASSPGLAGGEKTQYF. The CDR3 nucleotides are TGTGCCAGCAGCCCAGGACTAGCGGGGGGCGAGAAGACCCAGTACTTC.

This sequence joins TRBV4-2 and TRBJ1-5, with D perhaps matching TRBD1 (6 bases). V lost 0 bases and J lost 5, with 14 bases in between. The CDR3 contains 16 residues. CDR1 is LGHNA and CDR2 is YNFKEQ in the germline V gene. CDR3 bases: TGTGCCAGCAGCCAAGAATGGGGTGGGGGCCATCAGCCCCAGCATTTT. This sequence encodes CASSQEWGGGHQPQHF.

The chain uses TRBV5-4 and TRBJ2-2; no reliable D call. V was clipped by 0 bases and J by 1 base, with 4 bases between them. This CDR3 region has 14 residues. CDR1 is SGHNT, CDR2 YYREEE, per germline (reference sequence). CDR3 in amino acids: CASSLGVNTGELFF. The CDR3, as DNA: TGTGCCAGCAGCTTGGGAGTGAACACCGGGGAGCTGTTTTTT.

The chain links TRBV7-2 to TRBJ2-7; 7 bases match TRBD2. This CDR3 is built from 14 residues. The V gene end was trimmed by 5 bases and the J gene end by 2 bases; junction bases not matched to a gene: 6. The germline V gene has CDR1 SGHTA and CDR2 FQGNSA. The CDR3 loop reads CASSRSSGPYEQYF. The CDR3 region has the DNA TGTGCCAGCAGCCGGAGTAGCGGGCCCTACGAGCAGTACTTC.

This clone has a handful of counts. V is TRBV5-1 and J is TRBJ2-3; 13 nucleotides align to TRBD2. The CDR3 has 16 amino acids. Germline V gene lookup returns CDR1 SGHRS and CDR2 YFSETQ. Trimming took 4 bases from V and 5 from J; bases not matched to a gene: 7. The CDR3 reads CASSLRTSGGIDTQYF. CDR3 DNA sequence: TGCGCCAGCAGCCTACGGACTAGCGGGGGTATAGATACGCAGTATTTT. Filled out from reference TRBV5-1 and TRBJ2-3, the complete variable domain reads KAGVTQTPRYLIKTRGQQVTLSCSPISGHRSVSWYQQTPGQGLQFLFEYFSETQRNKGNFPGRFSGRQFSNSRSEMNVSTLELGDSALYLCASSLRTSGGIDTQYFGPGTRLTVL.

The rearrangement uses TRBV14 and TRBJ1-6; D ambiguous. CDR1 is SGHDN and CDR2 is FVKESK in the germline V gene. The CDR3 sequence is 15 residues long. V was cut by 5 bases and J by 14 bases, with 22 bases left in between. The CDR3 sequence is CASSSRRGLGEALHF. The CDR3 DNA is TGTGCCAGCAGCTCACGAAGAGGGTTGGGTGAGGCCCTCCACTTT. Full variable domain (outside the CDR3, taken from reference TRBV14 and TRBJ1-6): EAGVTQFPSHSVIEKGQTVTLRCDPISGHDNLYWYRRVMGKEIKFLLHFVKESKQDESGMPNNRFLAERTGGTYSTLKVQPAELEDSGVYFCASSSRRGLGEALHFGNGTRLTVT.

This sequence joins TRBV5-1 and TRBJ2-6; perhaps TRBD1 as D (7 bases). Trimming stripped 4 bases from V and 0 bases from J, with 17 bases between. Germline V CDR1 and CDR2: SGHRS, YFSETQ. This CDR3 region has 18 residues. CDR3 region: CASSPQGGGGSGANVLTF. The DNA of the CDR3 is TGCGCCAGCAGCCCCCAGGGGGGAGGCGGCTCTGGGGCCAACGTCCTGACTTTC.

The rearrangement joins TRBV5-6 to TRBJ1-1, with a possible D match to TRBD1 (6 bases). The length of the CDR3 is 18 residues. The V end was cut by 7 bases, the J end by 4 bases, with 29 bases between. Germline CDR1 reads SGHDT; CDR2 reads YYEEEE. CDR3 sequence reads: CASATAYGWTDASTEAFF. The CDR3 coding sequence is TGTGCCAGCGCCACAGCATACGGCTGGACAGACGCATCCACTGAAGCTTTCTTT. The full variable domain, completed using reference TRBV5-6 and TRBJ1-1, is DAGVTQSPTHLIKTRGQQVTLRCSPKSGHDTVSWYQQALGQGPQFIFQYYEEEERQRGNFPDRFSGHQFPNYSSELNVNALLLGDSALYLCASATAYGWTDASTEAFFGQGTRLTVV.

The V gene is TRBV5-6, the J gene TRBJ2-3, with D hard to call. This CDR3 is built from 11 residues. Germline V gene lookup returns CDR1 SGHDT and CDR2 YYEEEE. V lost 4 bases to trimming and J lost 4 bases, with 4 bases between them. The CDR3 nucleotides read TGTGCCAGCAGCCTAGCAGATACGCAGTATTTT. Protein product: CASSLADTQYF.

The genes are TRBV5-1 and TRBJ2-6; D gene uncertain. V dropped 6 bases and J dropped 2 bases, with 15 bases sitting between them. The V gene's germline CDR1 is SGHRS and CDR2 YFSETQ. The CDR3 is made up of 16 amino acids. Written as DNA, the CDR3 is TGCGCCAGCAAATTGGTCGAGGCAACTGGGGCCAACGTCCTGACTTTC. This sequence encodes CASKLVEATGANVLTF.

The gene calls are TRBV5-1 and TRBJ2-1; D is unresolved. Trimming removed 0 bases at V and 12 bases at J, with 10 bases between. This CDR3 is built from 12 residues. Germline V gene lookup returns CDR1 SGHRS and CDR2 YFSETQ. In DNA, the CDR3 is TGCGCCAGCAGCTTGGAAAGGAGTGGGCAGTTCTTC. It translates to CASSLERSGQFF.

The chain combines TRBV28 with TRBJ2-7; TRBD1 is a possible D gene (7 bases). Between the trimmed V and J ends, which lost 6 bases and 3 bases, there was a span of 18 bases. There are 15 residues in the CDR3. Germline lookup yields CDR1 MDHEN and CDR2 SYDVKM. The CDR3 sequence: CASSRRQGGIYEQYF. In nucleotides, the CDR3 is TGTGCCAGCAGCCGGAGACAGGGCGGGATCTACGAGCAGTACTTC.

This rearrangement joins TRBV10-3 to TRBJ1-1; D is unresolved. Trimming removed 0 bases from V and 5 bases from J, with 13 bases in between. The CDR3 is 15 residues long. CDR1 is ENHRY and CDR2 is SYGVKD in the germline V gene. CDR3 region: CAISESGEMGTEAFF. For the CDR3, the DNA is TGTGCCATCAGTGAGTCCGGGGAAATGGGAACTGAAGCTTTCTTT.

This clone was detected only once. This chain joins TRBV29-1 and TRBJ2-1; a weak D match, TRBD2 (7 bases). This CDR3 is built from 13 residues. V was clipped by 7 bases and J by 5 bases, with 15 bases between them. The germline V gene has CDR1 SQVTM and CDR2 ANQGSEA. DNA for the CDR3: TGCAGCGGGGCTGGGGGGGGCCACAATGAGCAGTTCTTC. Its protein is CSGAGGGHNEQFF.

The count of this clone is one. The chain combines TRBV4-2 with TRBJ1-6; D is possibly TRBD1 (6 bases). V was cut by 5 bases and J by 3 bases, with 17 bases left in between. Germline assignment: CDR1 LGHNA and CDR2 YNFKEQ. This CDR3 has 17 amino acids. The chain's CDR3 is CASSYRGGESYNSPLHF. The CDR3, as DNA: TGTGCCAGCAGCTACCGGGGGGGCGAGAGCTATAATTCACCCCTCCACTTT.

In the case of this clone: This specimen includes other DNA sequences encoding the same CDR3. V and J are TRBV6-5 and TRBJ2-2; D is undetermined. Germline assignment: CDR1 MNHEY and CDR2 SVGAGI. This CDR3 region has 15 residues. The ends were cut back, 3 bases at V and 1 base at J, with 9 bases in the middle. The CDR3, as DNA: TGTGCCAGCAGTTATATCGAGCGGAACACCGGGGAGCTGTTTTTT. This encodes CASSYIERNTGELFF.

This chain joins TRBV18 and TRBJ2-2; no clear D gene. With 2 bases removed from V and 4 bases from J, the gap between germline ends came to 8 bases. Germline V gives CDR1 KGHSH, CDR2 LQKENI. This CDR3 contains 14 residues. Here the CDR3 reads CASSPVAGTGELFF. The CDR3 DNA follows: TGTGCCAGCTCACCAGTCGCCGGCACCGGGGAGCTGTTTTTT.

The sample holds one count of this clone. The V call is TRBV7-2, the J call TRBJ1-5; D is ambiguous. The germline gives CDR1 SGHTA, CDR2 FQGNSA. The CDR3 runs 14 residues. V shed 5 bases and J shed 1 base, with 9 bases lying between them. The CDR3 loop is CASSLGESNQPQHF. In DNA form, the CDR3 reads TGTGCCAGCAGCCTCGGGGAGAGCAATCAGCCCCAGCATTTT.

The chain carries TRBV5-1 and TRBJ2-7, with 7 bases fitting TRBD1. The CDR3 covers 15 residues. Germline-derived CDR1 and CDR2 are SGHRS and YFSETQ. The junction had 7 bases not matched to a gene; V was cut back by 4 bases and J by 0 bases. CDR3 DNA sequence: TGCGCCAGCAGCCAAAACCGGGACAGCTCCTACGAGCAGTACTTC. This encodes CASSQNRDSSYEQYF.

This clone is a singleton in its sample. The rearrangement joins TRBV10-3 to TRBJ1-5, with 8 bases matching TRBD1. Trimming at V came to 2 bases and at J to 6 bases, leaving 9 bases not matched to a gene. Germline lookup yields CDR1 ENHRY and CDR2 SYGVKD. The CDR3 consists of 16 residues. CDR3 region: CAISEGGQGAGQPQHF. DNA of the CDR3: TGTGCCATCAGTGAGGGGGGGCAGGGGGCTGGTCAGCCCCAGCATTTT.

In its sample, this clone was seen once. The V call is TRBV7-3, the J call TRBJ2-2, with 7 bases identical to TRBD1. The CDR3 extends over 15 amino acids. The germline CDR1 and CDR2 sequences are SGHTA and FQGTGA. Trimming at V came to 6 bases and at J to 7 bases, leaving 11 bases not matched to a gene. The CDR3 DNA is TGTGCCAGCAGTCCAGGACAGGTGGACGGCGGGGAGCTGTTTTTT. It is translated as CASSPGQVDGGELFF.

The V call is TRBV5-8, the J call TRBJ2-7; tentative D call: TRBD1 (7 bases). CDR1 and CDR2 from the germline V gene are SGHTS and YDEGEE. The V and J ends lost 7 bases and 4 bases respectively, with 21 bases between them. This CDR3 spans 15 amino acids. CDR3: CASPLAQGGIYEQYF. CDR3 nucleotide sequence: TGTGCCAGCCCCTTGGCGCAGGGGGGTATTTACGAGCAGTACTTC.